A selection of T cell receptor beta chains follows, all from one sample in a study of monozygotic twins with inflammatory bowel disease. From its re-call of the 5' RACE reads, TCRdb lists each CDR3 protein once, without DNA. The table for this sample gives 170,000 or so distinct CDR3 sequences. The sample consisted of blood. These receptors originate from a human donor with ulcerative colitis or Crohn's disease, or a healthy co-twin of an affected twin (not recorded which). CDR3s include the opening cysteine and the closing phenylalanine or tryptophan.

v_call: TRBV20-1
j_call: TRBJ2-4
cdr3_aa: CSARGSAKNIQYF

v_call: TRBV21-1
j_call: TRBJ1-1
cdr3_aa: CASTREVVATEAFF

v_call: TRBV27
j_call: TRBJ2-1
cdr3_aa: CASSYGLAAYNEQFF

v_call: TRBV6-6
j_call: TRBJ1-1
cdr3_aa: CASSPDTSNTEAFF

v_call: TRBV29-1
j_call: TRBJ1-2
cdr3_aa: CSVPDHPNYGYTF

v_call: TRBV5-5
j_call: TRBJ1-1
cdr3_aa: CASSLPTRSEAFF

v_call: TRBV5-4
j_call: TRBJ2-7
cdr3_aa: CASSLEDQSYEQYF

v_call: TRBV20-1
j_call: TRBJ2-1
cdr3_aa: CSARERRAGTSGYNEQFF

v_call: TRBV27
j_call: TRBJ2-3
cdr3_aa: CASSSPYERFSTDTQYF

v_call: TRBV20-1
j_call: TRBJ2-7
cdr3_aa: CSASQVAGYEQYF

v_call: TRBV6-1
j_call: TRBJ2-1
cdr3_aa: CASRSSGVGSYNEQFF

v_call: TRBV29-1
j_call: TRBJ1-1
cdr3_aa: CSVGHWGSNTEAFF

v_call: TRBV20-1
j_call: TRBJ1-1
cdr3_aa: CSASGRHEAFF

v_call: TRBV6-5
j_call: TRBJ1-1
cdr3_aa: CASSTGTFAEAFF

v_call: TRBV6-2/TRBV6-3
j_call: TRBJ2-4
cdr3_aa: CASSPRPLLAKNIQYF

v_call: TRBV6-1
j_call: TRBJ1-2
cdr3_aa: CASSPAGRAYYGYTF

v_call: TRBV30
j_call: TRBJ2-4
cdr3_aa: CAWNPGQGASIQYF

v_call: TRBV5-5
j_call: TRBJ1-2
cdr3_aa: CASSFSGSYYGYTF

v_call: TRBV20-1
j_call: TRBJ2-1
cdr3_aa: CSARDLAGASYNEQFF

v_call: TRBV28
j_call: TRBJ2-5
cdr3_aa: CASSFVKTGGQQETQYF

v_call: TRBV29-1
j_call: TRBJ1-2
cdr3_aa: CSVTREGERSYGYTF

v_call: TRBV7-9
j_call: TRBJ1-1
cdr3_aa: CASSLGGGFGAEAFF

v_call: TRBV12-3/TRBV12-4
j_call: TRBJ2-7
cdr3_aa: CASSPGLPYEQYF

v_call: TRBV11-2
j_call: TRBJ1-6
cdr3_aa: CASSSKRGGGLLYSPLHF

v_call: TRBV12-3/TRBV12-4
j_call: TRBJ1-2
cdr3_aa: CASSLRLRWGYTF

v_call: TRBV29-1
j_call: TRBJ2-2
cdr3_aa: CSVAGTGVPGELFF

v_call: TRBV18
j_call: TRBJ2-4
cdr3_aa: CASSPGTFANIQYF

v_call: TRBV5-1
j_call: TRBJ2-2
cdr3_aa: CASSPSGTEYPNTGELFF

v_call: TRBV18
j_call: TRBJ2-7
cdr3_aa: CASSLAKGFGSYEQYF

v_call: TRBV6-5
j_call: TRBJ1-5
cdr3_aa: CASSYRQAGNQPQHF

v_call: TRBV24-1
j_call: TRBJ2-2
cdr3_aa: CATSESTSGFTGELFF

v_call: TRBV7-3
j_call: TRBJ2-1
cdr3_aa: CASSPRTGPSSYNEQFF